The 5 T cell receptor beta chains presented below share a single source sample, sequenced in a study of siplizumab effects on memory and regulatory T cells (dated by TCRdb to about 2019). Libraries were constructed by the immunoSEQ multiplex PCR assay. The table was pulled from immuneACCESS by TCRdb, which kept in-frame rearrangements only. Such tables lose some clones; where checked, under half of the loss comes from unresolved V genes, and the rest has no known cause. The sample table holds 100,000 or so clones, of which 94% were seen once. Together, the top ten hold 1% to 1.5% of the sample. What was sequenced was non-Treg CD4+ T cells sorted from blood. This specimen's cell subset or site label, per the study, means: FACS-sorted unstimulated CD4+ non-regulatory T cells. These receptors were collected from a human donor in good health.

The genes are TRBV18 and TRBJ1-1, with a weak D call TRBD1 (6 bases). The CDR3 extends over 15 amino acids. Between the trimmed V and J ends, which lost 3 bases and 0 bases, there was a span of 11 bases. The germline gives CDR1 KGHSH, CDR2 LQKENI. The CDR3 protein is CASSPAGQLNTEAFF. The CDR3 nucleotides read TGTGCCAGCTCACCGGCAGGACAGTTGAACACTGAAGCTTTCTTT.

The V call is TRBV5-1, the J call TRBJ2-5; 12 bases fit TRBD2. The V gene end was trimmed by 4 bases and the J gene end by 2 bases; junction bases not matched to a gene: 6. Germline CDR1 is SGHRS and CDR2 is YFSETQ. CDR3 size: 16 residues. The CDR3 region is CASSPRTSGNQETQYF. The DNA of the CDR3 is TGCGCCAGCAGCCCCCGGACTAGCGGGAATCAAGAGACCCAGTACTTC.

This sequence joins TRBV28 and TRBJ2-3; TRBD1 might be the D (6 bases). The CDR3 has 15 amino acids. Trimming stripped 6 bases from V and 1 base from J, with 14 bases between. Germline V lookup: CDR1 MDHEN, CDR2 SYDVKM. The CDR3 nucleotides are TGTGCCAGCAGCCCGGCAGGGGCGGGCACAGATACGCAGTATTTT. Its translation is CASSPAGAGTDTQYF.

The chain has TRBV7-3 and TRBJ1-2; D remains unclear. This CDR3 spans 13 amino acids. Trimming took off 5 bases at V and 2 bases at J, with 9 bases between the two ends. Germline V gene data show CDR1 as SGHTA and CDR2 as FQGTGA. CDR3 nucleotide sequence: TGTGCCAGCAGCCTAGACGGGAACTATGGCTACACCTTC. It yields the protein CASSLDGNYGYTF.

The J gene is TRBJ2-7, the V gene TRBV6-1; D gene ambiguous. This CDR3 contains 16 residues. Germline assignment: CDR1 MNHNS and CDR2 SASEGT. Trimming cost V 0 bases and J 4 bases, with 16 bases left between them. The CDR3 coding sequence is TGTGCCAGCAGTGAAGCGCTAGGGCAAGGAAGTTACGAGCAGTACTTC. Protein sequence: CASSEALGQGSYEQYF.